This entry is about one T cell receptor (beta chain). Vbeta (60) and Jbeta (13) primers were used in the PCR. This table comes from immunoSEQ multiplex PCR, and its TCRdb copy is limited to in-frame clones, with some not included. The repertoire has roughly 90,000 clones, 85% to 90% of them found once; the top ten carry about 2.5%. This entry belongs to a study of cytomegalovirus exposure and HLA in healthy donors. Germline CDR1 reads SEHNR; CDR2 reads FQNEAQ (reference sequence). The CDR3 runs 16 residues. The V and J ends lost 5 bases and 9 bases, in that order; junction bases with no gene match: 7.

Sequenced input: PBMCs. The TCR was taken from a man aged 18-30 years in good health and CMV-seronegative. The chain employs TRBV7-9 and TRBJ2-1, with 16 bases identical to TRBD2. CDR3 loop: CASSPGTSGRAGEQFF. DNA of the CDR3: TGTGCCAGCAGCCCAGGGACTAGCGGGAGGGCAGGTGAGCAGTTCTTC.